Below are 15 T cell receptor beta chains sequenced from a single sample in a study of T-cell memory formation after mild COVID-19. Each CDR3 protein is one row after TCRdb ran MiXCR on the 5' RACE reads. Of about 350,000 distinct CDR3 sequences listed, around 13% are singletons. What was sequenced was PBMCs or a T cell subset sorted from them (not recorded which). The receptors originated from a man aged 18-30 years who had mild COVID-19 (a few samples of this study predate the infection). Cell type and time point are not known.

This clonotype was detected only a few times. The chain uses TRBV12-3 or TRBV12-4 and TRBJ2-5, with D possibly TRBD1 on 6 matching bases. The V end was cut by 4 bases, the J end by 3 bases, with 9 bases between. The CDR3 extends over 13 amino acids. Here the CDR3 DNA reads TGTGCCAGCAGTTGGACAGAAAAAGAGACCCAGTACTTC. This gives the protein CASSWTEKETQYF.

The CDR3 DNA sequence: TGTGCCAGCGCTAAATCAGGGACAGGGATGAATGAGCAGTTCTTC. Protein product: CASAKSGTGMNEQFF. The chain carries TRBV6-5 and TRBJ2-1; 9 bases map to TRBD1. Germline CDR1 MNHEY, CDR2 SVGAGI. Unmatched junction bases numbered 12, after V lost 8 bases and J lost 7 bases. This CDR3 contains 15 residues.

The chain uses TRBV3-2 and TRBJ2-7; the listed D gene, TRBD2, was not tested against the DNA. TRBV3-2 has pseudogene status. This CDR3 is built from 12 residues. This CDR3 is CASSQGRDEQYV. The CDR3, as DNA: TGTGCCAGCAGCCAAGGGAGGGACGAGCAGTACGTC.

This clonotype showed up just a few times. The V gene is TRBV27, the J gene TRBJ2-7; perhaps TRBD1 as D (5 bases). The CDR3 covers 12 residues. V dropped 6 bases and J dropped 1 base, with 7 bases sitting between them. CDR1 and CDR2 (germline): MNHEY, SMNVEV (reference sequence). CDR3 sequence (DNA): TGTGCCAGCAGGGACAAGTCCTACGAGCAGTACTTC. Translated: CASRDKSYEQYF.

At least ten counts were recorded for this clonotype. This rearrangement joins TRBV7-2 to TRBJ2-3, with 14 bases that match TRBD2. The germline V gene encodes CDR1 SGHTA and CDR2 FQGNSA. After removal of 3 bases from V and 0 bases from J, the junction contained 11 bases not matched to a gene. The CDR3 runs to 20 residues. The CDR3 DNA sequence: TGTGCCAGCAGCTTTACCCCCAGGACTAGCGGGGGGCCCAGCACAGATACGCAGTATTTT. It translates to CASSFTPRTSGGPSTDTQYF.

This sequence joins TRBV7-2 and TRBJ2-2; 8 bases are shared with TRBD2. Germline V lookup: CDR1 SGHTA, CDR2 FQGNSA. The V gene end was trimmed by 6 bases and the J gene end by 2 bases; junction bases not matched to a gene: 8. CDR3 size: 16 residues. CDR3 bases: TGTGCCAGCAGTACCAGCGGGGGTCTCAACACCGGGGAGCTGTTTTTT. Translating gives CASSTSGGLNTGELFF.

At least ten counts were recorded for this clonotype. CDR3 protein: CSVDTQYF. For the CDR3, the DNA is TGCAGCGTTGATACGCAGTATTTT. The rearrangement uses TRBV29-1 and TRBJ2-3; D ambiguous. V lost 3 bases, J lost 8 bases, and 0 bases lay in between. This CDR3 is built from 8 residues. Germline CDR1 SQVTM, CDR2 ANQGSEA.

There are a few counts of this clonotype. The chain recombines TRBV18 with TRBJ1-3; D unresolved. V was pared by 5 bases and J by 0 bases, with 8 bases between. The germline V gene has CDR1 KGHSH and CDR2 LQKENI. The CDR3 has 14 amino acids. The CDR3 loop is CASSAQSSGNTIYF. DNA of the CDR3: TGTGCCAGCTCAGCACAGAGCTCTGGAAACACCATATATTTT. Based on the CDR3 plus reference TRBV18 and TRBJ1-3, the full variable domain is NAGVMQNPRHLVRRRGQEARLRCSPMKGHSHVYWYRQLPEEGLKFMVYLQKENIIDESGMPKERFSAEFPKEGPSILRIQQVVRGDSAAYFCASSAQSSGNTIYFGEGSWLTVV.

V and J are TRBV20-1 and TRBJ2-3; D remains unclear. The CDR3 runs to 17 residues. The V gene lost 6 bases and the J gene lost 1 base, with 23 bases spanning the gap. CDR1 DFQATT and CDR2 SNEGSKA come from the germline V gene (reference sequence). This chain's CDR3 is CSADPSRLVEGTDTQYF. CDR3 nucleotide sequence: TGCAGTGCAGACCCCTCCAGGCTAGTCGAGGGCACAGATACGCAGTATTTT.

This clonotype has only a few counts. CDR3 DNA sequence: TGTGCCAGCAGCTTAGCGCCGGAATCCGAGCAGTACTTC. Protein product: CASSLAPESEQYF. This chain uses TRBV7-9 with TRBJ2-7; the D is unclear. CDR1 is SEHNR and CDR2 is FQNEAQ in the germline V gene (reference sequence). V gave up 0 bases and J gave up 6 bases, with 9 bases separating them. This CDR3 is built from 13 residues. The whole variable domain, remainder taken from reference TRBV7-9 and TRBJ2-7, is DTGVSQNPRHKITKRGQNVTFRCDPISEHNRLYWYRQTLGQGPEFLTYFQNEAQLEKSRLLSDRFSAERPKGSFSTLEIQRTEQGDSAMYLCASSLAPESEQYFGPGTRLTVT.

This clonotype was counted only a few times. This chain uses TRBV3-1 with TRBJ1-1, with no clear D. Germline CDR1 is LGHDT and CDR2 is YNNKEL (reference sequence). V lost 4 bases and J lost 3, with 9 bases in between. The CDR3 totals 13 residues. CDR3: CASSRAVDTEAFF. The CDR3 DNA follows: TGTGCCAGCAGCCGAGCGGTGGACACTGAAGCTTTCTTT.

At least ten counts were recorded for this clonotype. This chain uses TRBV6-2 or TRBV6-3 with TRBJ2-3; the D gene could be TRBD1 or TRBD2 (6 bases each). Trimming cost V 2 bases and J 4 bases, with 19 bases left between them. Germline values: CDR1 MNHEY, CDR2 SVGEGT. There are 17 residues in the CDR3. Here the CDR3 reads CASSYASGWGASDTQYF. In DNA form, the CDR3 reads TGTGCCAGCAGTTACGCGTCCGGTTGGGGGGCCTCAGATACGCAGTATTTT.

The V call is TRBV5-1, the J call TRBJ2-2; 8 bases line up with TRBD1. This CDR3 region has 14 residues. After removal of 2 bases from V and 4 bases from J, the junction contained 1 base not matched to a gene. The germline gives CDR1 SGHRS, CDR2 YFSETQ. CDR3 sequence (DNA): TGCGCCAGCAGCTTCGGACAGGGCACCGGGGAGCTGTTTTTT. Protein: CASSFGQGTGELFF.

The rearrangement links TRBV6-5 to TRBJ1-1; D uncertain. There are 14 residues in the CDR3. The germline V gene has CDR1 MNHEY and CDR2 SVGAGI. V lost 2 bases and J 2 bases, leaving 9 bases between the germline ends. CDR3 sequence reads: CASSYGGANTEAFF. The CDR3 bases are TGTGCCAGCAGTTACGGAGGAGCCAACACTGAAGCTTTCTTT.

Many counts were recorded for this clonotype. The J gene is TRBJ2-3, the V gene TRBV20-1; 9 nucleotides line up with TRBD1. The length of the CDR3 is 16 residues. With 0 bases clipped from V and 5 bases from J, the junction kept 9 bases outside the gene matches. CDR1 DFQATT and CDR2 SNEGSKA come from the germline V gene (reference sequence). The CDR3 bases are TGCAGTGCTAGAGATCAGGACAGGGGCGTTGGAGATACGCAGTATTTT. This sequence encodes CSARDQDRGVGDTQYF.